This T cell receptor beta chain emerged from a study of blood T cell repertoires in COVID-19. The wider study: The study drew acute and convalescent COVID-19 samples from the United States, Italy and Spain.

J lost 9 bases, V lost 5 bases, and 8 bases had no gene match. This CDR3 is built from 14 residues. In germline, CDR1 is MNHEY, CDR2 SVGAGI. Method: immunoSEQ multiplex PCR; TCRdb's copy keeps in-frame clones and lacks some. The sample yields around 300,000 clones, roughly 91% seen once. The V call is TRBV6-5, the J call TRBJ2-1; TRBD2 aligns across 9 bases. The material sequenced was PBMCs or T cells enriched from blood (not recorded which). This receptor was identified in a woman aged 60-75 years who had recovered from COVID-19. For the CDR3, the DNA is TGTGCCAGCAGTCCCCCGGGACTAGCTGGTGAGCAGTTCTTC. Protein: CASSPPGLAGEQFF.